Listed here are 22 T cell receptor beta chains from one sample, sequenced in a study of PD-1 blockade in classical Hodgkin lymphoma (dated by TCRdb to the early 2020s). In the paper's terms, the time point label means: cycle 4 day 1 (C4D1), after more than five weeks of nivolumab. Relapse after autologous stem cell transplantation had occurred in all trial patients, and cohorts A, B and C were distinguished by prior brentuximab vedotin exposure. Library generation was performed with the immunoSEQ multiplex PCR assay. TCRdb retrieved this table from immuneACCESS and kept in-frame rearrangements only. Not all clones are present; in checked studies, unresolved V genes account for under half, and no reason is known for the remainder. In all, the sample holds tens of thousands of clones, and around 80% of those were seen once. The top ten clones comprise 30% to 45% of the sample. Sequencing used peripheral blood mononuclear cells (PBMCs), obtained before the fourth cycle of nivolumab. The receptors originated from a human donor with classical Hodgkin lymphoma.

This sequence joins TRBV2 and TRBJ2-3; D possibly corresponds to TRBD2 (5 bases). Trimming stripped 7 bases from V and 4 bases from J, with 15 bases between. Germline V gene data show CDR1 as SNHLY and CDR2 as FYNNEI. The CDR3 runs to 14 residues. CDR3 sequence: CASNLGSRADTQYF. The CDR3 DNA sequence: TGTGCCAGCAACCTGGGGAGTAGGGCAGATACGCAGTATTTT.

V gene TRBV7-6 combines with J gene TRBJ2-5, with a weak D call TRBD1 (6 bases). The CDR3 extends over 19 amino acids. Germline CDR1 is SGHVS and CDR2 is FNYEAQ. Trimming took 1 base from V and 6 from J, leaving 27 bases between them. CDR3 residues: CASSLDPGSTTFQGKTQYF. CDR3 sequence (DNA): TGTGCCAGCAGCTTAGACCCCGGATCGACTACATTTCAGGGGAAGACCCAGTACTTC.

The gene calls are TRBV6-6 and TRBJ1-1; D perhaps matches TRBD1 (5 bases). The CDR3 loop spans 13 amino acids. Germline assignment: CDR1 MNHNY and CDR2 SVGAGI (reference sequence). V lost 4 bases to trimming and J lost 3 bases, with 9 bases between them. The CDR3 bases are TGTGCCAGCAGTTTGCAGGGCGACACTGAAGCTTTCTTT. It yields the protein CASSLQGDTEAFF.

The chain uses TRBV21-1 and TRBJ2-1; whether TRBD2, the table's D call, matches the DNA was not checked. TRBV21-1 is labeled a pseudogene. This CDR3 has 13 amino acids. CDR3 protein: CASSKGSGNEQFF. The CDR3, as DNA: TGTGCCAGCAGCAAAGGTAGCGGCAATGAGCAGTTCTTC.

The chain is built from TRBV5-5 and TRBJ1-6; D may be TRBD1 (5 bases). Looked up from germline, CDR1 is SGHKS and CDR2 is YYEKEE (reference sequence). Trimming left V 5 bases short and J 10 bases short, with 10 bases between. The CDR3 sequence is 12 residues long. CDR3: CASRQQASPLHF. In DNA form, the CDR3 reads TGTGCCAGCAGACAACAGGCCTCACCCCTCCACTTT. Full variable domain (missing parts from reference TRBV5-5 and TRBJ1-6): DAGVTQSPTHLIKTRGQQVTLRCSPISGHKSVSWYQQVLGQGPQFIFQYYEKEERGRGNFPDRFSARQFPNYSSELNVNALLLGDSALYLCASRQQASPLHFGNGTRLTVT.

The V gene is TRBV27, the J gene TRBJ2-2, with D perhaps TRBD1 or TRBD2 (5 bases each). The CDR3 extends over 13 amino acids. CDR1 MNHEY and CDR2 SMNVEV come from the germline V gene (reference sequence). V was trimmed by 6 bases and J by 4 bases, leaving 9 bases between them. The CDR3 nucleotides are TGTGCCAGCAGACCCGGGGCCACCGGGGAGCTGTTTTTT. It is translated as CASRPGATGELFF.

This CDR3 reads CASSLDQGGSIMNTEAFF. CDR3 nucleotides: TGTGCCAGCAGCTTAGATCAAGGAGGGTCCATCATGAACACTGAAGCTTTCTTT. The chain recombines TRBV11-3 with TRBJ1-1; unclear D gene. CDR1 and CDR2 (germline): SGHNT, YENEEA. The CDR3 sequence is 18 residues long. The germline V and J ends were trimmed by 0 bases and 0 bases, with 17 bases remaining between them.

V and J are TRBV7-3 and TRBJ2-3; tentatively, D is TRBD2 (6 bases). The CDR3 runs to 13 residues. In germline, CDR1 is SGHTA, CDR2 FQGTGA. Trimming removed 2 bases from V and 5 bases from J, with 8 bases in between. CDR3 coding DNA: TGTGCCAGCAGCTTAGGAGGGTTAGATACGCAGTATTTT. It yields the protein CASSLGGLDTQYF.

The J gene is TRBJ2-7, the V gene TRBV6-1, with 7 bases fitting TRBD1. This CDR3 is built from 13 residues. The germline V gene has CDR1 MNHNS and CDR2 SASEGT. Trimming removed 8 bases from V and 3 bases from J; junction bases left unmatched: 7. The CDR3 spells CASARDSFYEQYF. DNA for the CDR3: TGTGCCAGCGCCCGGGACAGCTTCTACGAGCAGTACTTC.

Here the CDR3 reads CATSRDIGLAGGVSYEQYF. For the CDR3, the DNA is TGTGCCACCAGCAGAGATATCGGACTAGCGGGGGGGGTCTCCTACGAGCAGTACTTC. V gene TRBV15 combines with J gene TRBJ2-7; TRBD2 aligns across 15 bases. V was clipped by 0 bases and J by 0 bases; unmatched bases: 6. Germline V lookup: CDR1 LNHNV, CDR2 YYDKDF (reference sequence). The CDR3 runs 19 residues.

This clone has only a few counts. The chain employs TRBV4-1 and TRBJ1-2; 9 nucleotides align to TRBD1. Germline CDR1 and CDR2: MGHRA and YSYEKL. The junction had 17 bases not matched to a gene; V was cut back by 3 bases and J by 6 bases. CDR3 length: 18 amino acids. The CDR3 nucleotides are TGCGCCAGCAGCCATCCCACCGGACGGGACAGGGAAAAGGATGGCTACACCTTC. This encodes CASSHPTGRDREKDGYTF.

The CDR3 loop is CASSYQQGVAEAFF. CDR3 in DNA: TGTGCCAGCAGCTATCAACAGGGGGTGGCGGAAGCTTTCTTT. V is TRBV13 and J is TRBJ1-1; 8 positions match TRBD1. CDR1 PRHDT and CDR2 FYEKMQ come from the germline V gene (reference sequence). The CDR3 extends over 14 amino acids. Germline trimming cut 4 bases from V and 8 bases from J; bases unmatched to any gene: 9.

DNA for the CDR3: TGTGCCAGCAGCTGGCAGGTTGCTGGGGCCAACGTCCTGACTTTC. Protein sequence: CASSWQVAGANVLTF. V usage is TRBV7-9 and J usage is TRBJ2-6, with D unclear. Trimming removed 4 bases at V and 2 bases at J, with 9 bases between. The germline V gene has CDR1 SEHNR and CDR2 FQNEAQ (reference sequence). This CDR3 comprises 15 residues.

V is TRBV30 and J is TRBJ2-3; the D gene is possibly TRBD2 (5 bases). Trimming removed 5 bases from V and 6 bases from J, with 15 bases in between. The CDR3 is made up of 13 amino acids. CDR1 is GTSNPN, CDR2 SVGIG, per germline (reference sequence). This CDR3 reads CAWGLLGTDTQYF. CDR3 sequence (DNA): TGTGCCTGGGGCCTACTAGGAACGGATACGCAGTATTTT.

The chain is built from TRBV6-4 and TRBJ2-1, with TRBD2 identical over 14 bases. V lost 3 bases, J lost 10 bases, and 5 bases stayed unmatched. Germline CDR1 MRHNA, CDR2 SNTAGT. This CDR3 has 15 residues. CDR3 sequence: CASSEGTSGGKEQFF. As DNA, the CDR3 is TGTGCCAGCAGTGAAGGGACTAGCGGGGGTAAGGAGCAGTTCTTC.

This chain connects TRBV2 to TRBJ1-2; weak D call: TRBD1 (6 bases). The CDR3 runs 13 residues. CDR1 is SNHLY, CDR2 FYNNEI, per germline. Trimming shortened V by 3 bases and J by 3 bases, and 8 bases separated the two germline ends. The CDR3 here is CASSETGDYGYTF. CDR3 sequence (DNA): TGTGCCAGCAGTGAGACAGGTGACTATGGCTACACCTTC.

The chain combines TRBV19 with TRBJ1-5, with no clear D. The CDR3 covers 15 residues. Trimming took off 2 bases at V and 0 bases at J, with 8 bases between the two ends. CDR1 LNHDA and CDR2 SQIVND come from the germline V gene (reference sequence). CDR3 sequence reads: CASSIRVNSNQPQHF. The DNA for the CDR3 is TGTGCCAGTAGTATACGGGTAAATAGCAATCAGCCCCAGCATTTT.

The V gene is TRBV25-1, the J gene TRBJ2-5; TRBD2 is a possible D gene (5 bases). The V gene's germline CDR1 is MGHDK and CDR2 SYGVNS. CDR3 length: 14 residues. V shed 4 bases and J shed 2 bases, with 11 bases lying between them. The CDR3 reads CASSASGSQETQYF. The CDR3 DNA is TGTGCCAGCAGTGCCTCGGGATCACAAGAGACCCAGTACTTC. Variable domain in full (rest from reference TRBV25-1 and TRBJ2-5): EADIYQTPRYLVIGTGKKITLECSQTMGHDKMYWYQQDPGMELHLIHYSYGVNSTEKGDLSSESTVSRIRTEHFPLTLESARPSHTSQYLCASSASGSQETQYFGPGTRLLVL.

This sequence joins TRBV2 and TRBJ2-6; no clear D. V was trimmed by 3 bases and J by 13 bases, leaving 7 bases between them. The germline gives CDR1 SNHLY, CDR2 FYNNEI. The CDR3 extends over 11 amino acids. The CDR3 region is CASSDPSVLTF. The CDR3 DNA reads TGTGCCAGCAGTGATCCAAGTGTCCTGACTTTC.

This clone has only a few counts. The chain joins TRBV2 to TRBJ2-1; 7 positions agree with TRBD1. The V gene end was trimmed by 4 bases and the J gene end by 7 bases; junction bases not matched to a gene: 7. The CDR3 is made up of 14 amino acids. The germline V gene has CDR1 SNHLY and CDR2 FYNNEI. CDR3 loop: CASSARDSVNEQFF. CDR3 coding DNA: TGTGCCAGCAGTGCGAGGGACAGCGTGAATGAGCAGTTCTTC. Full variable domain (remainder filled in from reference TRBV2 and TRBJ2-1): EPEVTQTPSHQVTQMGQEVILRCVPISNHLYFYWYRQILGQKVEFLVSFYNNEISEKSEIFDDQFSVERPDGSNFTLKIRSTKLEDSAMYFCASSARDSVNEQFFGPGTRLTVL.

The chain employs TRBV4-2 and TRBJ2-1; TRBD2 agrees at 8 bases. The CDR3 loop spans 15 amino acids. Looked up from germline, CDR1 is LGHNA and CDR2 is YNFKEQ. Unmatched junction bases numbered 1, after V lost 0 bases and J lost 3 bases. The CDR3 loop is CASSQELAVYNEQFF. CDR3 in DNA: TGTGCCAGCAGCCAAGAACTAGCGGTCTACAATGAGCAGTTCTTC.

The rearrangement joins TRBV2 to TRBJ1-2; 9 nucleotides line up with TRBD1. Germline V gives CDR1 SNHLY, CDR2 FYNNEI. The CDR3 sequence is 14 residues long. V gave up 5 bases and J gave up 7 bases; unmatched junction bases: 8. DNA for the CDR3: TGTGCCAGCAGTTCCGGGACAGGGATCGGTGGCTACACCTTC. Its protein is CASSSGTGIGGYTF. The entire variable domain, with the rest obtained from reference TRBV2 and TRBJ1-2, is as follows: EPEVTQTPSHQVTQMGQEVILRCVPISNHLYFYWYRQILGQKVEFLVSFYNNEISEKSEIFDDQFSVERPDGSNFTLKIRSTKLEDSAMYFCASSSGTGIGGYTFGSGTRLTVV.